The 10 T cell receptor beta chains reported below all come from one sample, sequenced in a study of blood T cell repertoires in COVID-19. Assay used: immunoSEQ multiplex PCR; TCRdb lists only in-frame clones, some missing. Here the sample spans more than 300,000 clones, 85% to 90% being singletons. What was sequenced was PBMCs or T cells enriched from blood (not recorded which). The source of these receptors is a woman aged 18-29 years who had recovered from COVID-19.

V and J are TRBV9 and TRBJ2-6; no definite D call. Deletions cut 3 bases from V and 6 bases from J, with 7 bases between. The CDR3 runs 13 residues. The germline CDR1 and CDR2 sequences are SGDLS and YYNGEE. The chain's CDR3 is CASSDRQANVLTF. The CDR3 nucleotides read TGTGCCAGCAGCGACCGACAGGCCAACGTCCTGACTTTC.

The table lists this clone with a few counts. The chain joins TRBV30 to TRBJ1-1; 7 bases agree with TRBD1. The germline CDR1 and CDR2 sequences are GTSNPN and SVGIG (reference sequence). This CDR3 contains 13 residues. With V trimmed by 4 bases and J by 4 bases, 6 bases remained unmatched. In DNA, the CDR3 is TGTGCCTGGACGCCAGGGGGTGCCACTGAAGCTTTCTTT. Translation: CAWTPGGATEAFF. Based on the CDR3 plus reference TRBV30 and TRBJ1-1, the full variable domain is SQTIHQWPATLVQPVGSPLSLECTVEGTSNPNLYWYRQAAGRGLQLLFYSVGIGQISSEVPQNLSASRPQDRQFILSSKKLLLSDSGFYLCAWTPGGATEAFFGQGTRLTVV.

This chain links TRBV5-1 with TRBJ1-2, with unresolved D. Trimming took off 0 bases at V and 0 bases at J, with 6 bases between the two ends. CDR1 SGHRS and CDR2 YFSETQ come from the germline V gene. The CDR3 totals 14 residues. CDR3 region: CASSLDRANYGYTF. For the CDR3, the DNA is TGCGCCAGCAGCTTGGACAGAGCTAACTATGGCTACACCTTC.

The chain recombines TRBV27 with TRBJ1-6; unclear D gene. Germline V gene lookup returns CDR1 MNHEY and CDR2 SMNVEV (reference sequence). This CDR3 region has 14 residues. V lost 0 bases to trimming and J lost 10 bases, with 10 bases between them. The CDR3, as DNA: TGTGCCAGCAGTTTATCGTGGGGAGGGTCACCCCTCCACTTT. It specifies CASSLSWGGSPLHF.

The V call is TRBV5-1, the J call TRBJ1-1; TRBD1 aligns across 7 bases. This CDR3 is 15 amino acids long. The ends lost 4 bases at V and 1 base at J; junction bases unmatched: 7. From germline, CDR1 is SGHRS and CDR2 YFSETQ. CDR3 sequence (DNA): TGCGCCAGCAGCCAAAGGGGACAGCCGAACACTGAAGCTTTCTTT. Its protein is CASSQRGQPNTEAFF. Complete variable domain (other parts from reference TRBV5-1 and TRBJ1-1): KAGVTQTPRYLIKTRGQQVTLSCSPISGHRSVSWYQQTPGQGLQFLFEYFSETQRNKGNFPGRFSGRQFSNSRSEMNVSTLELGDSALYLCASSQRGQPNTEAFFGQGTRLTVV.

The chain's CDR3 is CASSGDRVQEQYF. The CDR3 coding sequence is TGTGCCAGCTCAGGGGACAGGGTGCAAGAGCAGTACTTC. This rearrangement joins TRBV18 to TRBJ2-7, with TRBD1 matching 9 bases. The trim removed 5 bases at V and 7 bases at J, leaving 6 bases unmatched. From germline, CDR1 is KGHSH and CDR2 LQKENI. This CDR3 has 13 amino acids.

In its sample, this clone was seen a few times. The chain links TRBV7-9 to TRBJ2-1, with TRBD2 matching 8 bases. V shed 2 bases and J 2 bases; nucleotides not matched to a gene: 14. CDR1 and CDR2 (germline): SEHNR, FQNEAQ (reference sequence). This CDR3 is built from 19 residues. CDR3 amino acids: CASSLSVASGRTTYNEQFF. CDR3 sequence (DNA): TGTGCCAGCAGCTTATCGGTGGCTAGCGGGCGCACTACCTACAATGAGCAGTTCTTC.

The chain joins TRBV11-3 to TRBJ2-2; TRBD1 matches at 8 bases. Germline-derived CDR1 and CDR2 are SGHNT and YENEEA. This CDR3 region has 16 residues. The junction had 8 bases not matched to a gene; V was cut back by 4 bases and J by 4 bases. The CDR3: CASSSTSTGATGELFF. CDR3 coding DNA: TGTGCCAGCAGCTCAACTTCGACAGGGGCCACCGGGGAGCTGTTTTTT.

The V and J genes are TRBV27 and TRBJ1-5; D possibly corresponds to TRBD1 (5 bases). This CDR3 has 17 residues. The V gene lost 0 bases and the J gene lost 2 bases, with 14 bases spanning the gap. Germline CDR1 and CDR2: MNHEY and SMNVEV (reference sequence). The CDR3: CASSLSAARDGNQPQHF. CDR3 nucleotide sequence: TGTGCCAGCAGTTTATCGGCGGCCAGGGATGGCAATCAGCCCCAGCATTTT.

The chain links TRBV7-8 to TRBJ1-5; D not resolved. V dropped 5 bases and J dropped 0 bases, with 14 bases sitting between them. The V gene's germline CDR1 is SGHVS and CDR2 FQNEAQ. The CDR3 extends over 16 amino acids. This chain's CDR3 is CASSPAVGDSNQPQHF. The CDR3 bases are TGTGCCAGCAGCCCCGCGGTGGGAGATAGCAATCAGCCCCAGCATTTT.